This passage covers 9 T cell receptor beta chains from one sample sequenced in a study of blood T cell repertoires in COVID-19. Sequenced by immunoSEQ multiplex PCR; TCRdb stores in-frame clones only, minus some. Here the sample spans around 100,000 clones, roughly 80% being singletons. Source material: peripheral blood. The receptors come from a man between 60 and 75 years old with active or convalescent COVID-19.

This rearrangement joins TRBV4-1 to TRBJ1-1; no definite D call. The CDR3 runs 11 residues. The V end was cut by 3 bases, the J end by 5 bases, with 4 bases between. Germline loops: CDR1 MGHRA, CDR2 YSYEKL. The CDR3 sequence: CASSHYTEAFF. As DNA, the CDR3 is TGCGCCAGCAGCCACTATACTGAAGCTTTCTTT.

Here the CDR3 DNA reads TGTGCCAGCGGCAACGTCTTCGGGGCCAACGTCCTGACTTTC. Translating gives CASGNVFGANVLTF. The V call is TRBV5-5, the J call TRBJ2-6, with D hard to call. The CDR3 loop spans 14 amino acids. Germline-derived CDR1 and CDR2 are SGHKS and YYEKEE (reference sequence). V was clipped by 7 bases and J by 4 bases, with 12 bases between them.

The rearrangement uses TRBV9 and TRBJ2-7, with 8 positions matching TRBD2. This CDR3 comprises 20 residues. V lost 0 bases to trimming and J lost 1 base; unmatched junction nucleotides: 18. Germline assignment: CDR1 SGDLS and CDR2 YYNGEE. CDR3 nucleotide sequence: TGTGCCAGCAGCGTAGAGTCACGGGAGGGATCCTACCGAGTATCCTACGAGCAGTACGTC. Its translation: CASSVESREGSYRVSYEQYV.

This chain connects TRBV6-5 to TRBJ2-3; possibly TRBD1 for D (5 bases). There are 13 residues in the CDR3. Trimming left V 4 bases short and J 6 bases short, with 11 bases between. Germline assignment: CDR1 MNHEY and CDR2 SVGAGI. The chain's CDR3 is CASSFDSRDTQYF. CDR3 DNA sequence: TGTGCCAGCAGTTTCGACAGTCGGGATACGCAGTATTTT.

The chain is built from TRBV11-1 and TRBJ2-1, with 7 bases aligning to TRBD2. CDR1 and CDR2 (germline): SGHAT, FQDESV (reference sequence). The CDR3 loop spans 13 amino acids. Trimming took 5 bases from V and 8 from J; bases not matched to a gene: 6. CDR3 in amino acids: CASSLGLGHEQFF. Written as DNA, the CDR3 is TGTGCCAGCAGCCTCGGACTAGGCCATGAGCAGTTCTTC.

This chain links TRBV6-2 or TRBV6-3 with TRBJ2-1; 12 bases fit TRBD2. Germline CDR1 reads MNHEY; CDR2 reads SVGEGT. Trimming took 6 bases from V and 4 from J; bases not matched to a gene: 7. The CDR3 has 16 amino acids. CDR3 protein: CASSPPGTSGYNEQFF. The CDR3 nucleotides are TGTGCCAGCAGCCCGCCAGGGACTAGCGGGTACAATGAGCAGTTCTTC.

DNA for the CDR3: TGTGCCATCAGAGGGGGAGGGCCGATGGGCACCGGGGAGCTGTTTTTT. Protein: CAIRGGGPMGTGELFF. The chain couples TRBV10-3 to TRBJ2-2; D perhaps matches TRBD2 (7 bases). The CDR3 is made up of 16 amino acids. Germline lookup yields CDR1 ENHRY and CDR2 SYGVKD. Trimming shortened V by 6 bases and J by 4 bases, and 18 bases separated the two germline ends.

This chain joins TRBV27 and TRBJ2-7, with TRBD2 matching 10 bases. The CDR3 has 15 amino acids. The V gene end was trimmed by 2 bases and the J gene end by 7 bases; junction bases not matched to a gene: 8. CDR1 is MNHEY, CDR2 SMNVEV, per germline (reference sequence). As DNA, the CDR3 is TGTGCCAGCAGTTTAGGGCTAGCGGGAGCGGGTGAGCAGTACTTC. It specifies CASSLGLAGAGEQYF.

The chain links TRBV3-1 (or the pseudogene TRBV3-2) to TRBJ1-3, with D hard to call. Germline V lookup: CDR1 LGHDT, CDR2 YNNKEL (reference sequence). This CDR3 has 15 residues. The ends were cut back, 1 base at V and 4 bases at J, with 11 bases in the middle. The CDR3 DNA follows: TGTGCCAGCAGCCAAGTTGCGGTGGTGGGAAACACCATATATTTT. Amino acid sequence: CASSQVAVVGNTIYF.